These 12 T cell receptor beta chains share one sample of origin, sequenced in a study of blood T cell repertoires in COVID-19. The data were produced by immunoSEQ multiplex PCR, yet TCRdb's version contains in-frame clones alone and is incomplete. The sample consists of more than 250,000 clones, around 88% of them appearing once. The sample consisted of PBMCs or T cells enriched from blood (not recorded which). Receptors were obtained from a woman in her thirties or forties with acute COVID-19.

The genes are TRBV27 and TRBJ2-5, with D tentatively TRBD1 (5 bases). V was pared by 1 base and J by 5 bases, with 17 bases between. Germline CDR1 and CDR2: MNHEY and SMNVEV (reference sequence). The CDR3 loop spans 16 amino acids. This CDR3 reads CASSLFRVGVGETQYF. CDR3 sequence (DNA): TGTGCCAGCAGTTTATTCAGGGTTGGGGTTGGGGAGACCCAGTACTTC.

The chain has TRBV18 and TRBJ1-1; 7 bases agree with TRBD1. CDR3 size: 13 residues. V lost 5 bases, J lost 8 bases, and 8 bases stayed unmatched. CDR1 is KGHSH and CDR2 is LQKENI in the germline V gene. CDR3 bases: TGTGCCAGCTCAGCAGACAGGGAGATAGAAGCTTTCTTT. Its protein is CASSADREIEAFF.

The chain uses TRBV19 and TRBJ1-1; possible D gene TRBD1, 5 bases. The germline gives CDR1 LNHDA, CDR2 SQIVND (reference sequence). Trimming removed 6 bases from V and 1 base from J, with 9 bases in between. This CDR3 contains 13 residues. CDR3 region: CASSSDRNTEAFF. The CDR3 DNA sequence: TGTGCCAGTAGCTCCGACAGGAACACTGAAGCTTTCTTT.

The table lists this clone with a count of one. The chain recombines TRBV7-2 with TRBJ1-2; D uncertain. The germline CDR1 and CDR2 sequences are SGHTA and FQGNSA. Trimming stripped 5 bases from V and 4 bases from J, with 14 bases between. This CDR3 is 14 amino acids long. The CDR3: CASSLNDKSYGYTF. DNA of the CDR3: TGTGCCAGCAGCCTCAATGACAAGAGCTATGGCTACACCTTC.

This rearrangement joins TRBV28 to TRBJ2-1; 11 positions match TRBD2. Germline values: CDR1 MDHEN, CDR2 SYDVKM. This CDR3 is built from 16 residues. J was trimmed by 6 bases and V by 4 bases; bases with no gene match: 8. CDR3 coding DNA: TGTGCCAGCAGTTCCTTATCTAGCGGGAGGCCCAATGAGCAGTTCTTC. Its protein product is CASSSLSSGRPNEQFF.

This chain connects TRBV5-1 to TRBJ1-2; weak D call: TRBD1 (5 bases). The V gene's germline CDR1 is SGHRS and CDR2 YFSETQ. V gave up 4 bases and J gave up 2 bases, with 12 bases separating them. This CDR3 region has 14 residues. CDR3 in DNA: TGCGCCAGCAGCCCGGACACAGGAAACTATGGCTACACCTTC. Protein: CASSPDTGNYGYTF.

V gene TRBV28 combines with J gene TRBJ1-2; no clear D gene. Deletions cut 5 bases from V and 0 bases from J, with 4 bases between. This CDR3 is 12 amino acids long. Germline CDR1 reads MDHEN; CDR2 reads SYDVKM. CDR3 protein: CASSPSNYGYTF. The CDR3 nucleotides read TGTGCCAGCAGTCCCTCTAACTATGGCTACACCTTC.

The rearrangement uses TRBV7-9 and TRBJ1-2; TRBD1 agrees at 7 bases. Looked up from germline, CDR1 is SEHNR and CDR2 is FQNEAQ (reference sequence). This CDR3 contains 14 residues. V shed 5 bases, J shed 3 bases, and the junction held 6 bases outside the gene matches. The CDR3 region is CASSRQGLDYGYTF. The CDR3 DNA reads as TGTGCCAGCAGCCGACAGGGCCTGGACTATGGCTACACCTTC.

This chain connects TRBV21-1 to TRBJ2-7; the D call of TRBD1 is as the table states it, not checked on the DNA. TRBV21-1 is given as a pseudogene. This CDR3 spans 15 amino acids. The DNA for the CDR3 is TGTGCCAGCAGCAAAGAGAACAGGACCTCCTACGAGCAGTACTTC. This gives the protein CASSKENRTSYEQYF.

V and J are TRBV5-1 and TRBJ2-7, with 7 bases aligning to TRBD1. The CDR3 is 13 amino acids. The germline gives CDR1 SGHRS, CDR2 YFSETQ. V lost 4 bases, J lost 5 bases, and 6 bases stayed unmatched. CDR3 amino acids: CASSHTTGDEQYV. For the CDR3, the DNA is TGCGCCAGCAGCCACACTACAGGGGACGAGCAGTACGTC.

The genes are TRBV4-3 and TRBJ1-2; TRBD1 is a possible D gene (6 bases). V was shortened by 0 bases and J by 6 bases, with 11 bases between the two germline ends. This CDR3 comprises 14 residues. Germline V gives CDR1 LGHNA, CDR2 YSLEER. The CDR3 sequence is CASSQEFGGDGYTF. The CDR3 bases are TGCGCCAGCAGCCAAGAGTTTGGGGGCGATGGCTACACCTTC.

The gene calls are TRBV10-2 and TRBJ2-2; D gene unclear. CDR3 length: 14 residues. The germline V gene encodes CDR1 WSHSY and CDR2 SAAADI. The V end lost 4 bases, the J end lost 5 bases, and 11 bases lay between the germline ends. The CDR3 coding sequence is TGCGCCAGCAGTGTTCCCCGAGGAACCGGGGAGCTGTTTTTT. This translates into CASSVPRGTGELFF.